The clone carrying this T cell receptor beta chain has a handful of counts. The CDR3 consists of 14 residues. From germline, CDR1 is SGHRS and CDR2 YFSETQ. The V gene lost 3 bases and the J gene lost 0 bases, with 8 bases spanning the gap. Sequencing used immunoSEQ multiplex PCR; TCRdb keeps in-frame clones, though not all of them. The data hold hundreds of thousands of clones, with about 88% observed a single time. The entry originates in a study of blood T cell repertoires in COVID-19. The chain couples TRBV5-1 to TRBJ2-3, with D possibly TRBD2 on 5 matching bases. The sequenced sample was PBMCs or T cells enriched from blood (not recorded which). The source is a man in his 60s who had recovered from COVID-19. The CDR3 DNA follows: TGCGCCAGCAGCTCAGCGGCTAGCACAGATACGCAGTATTTT. Its translation: CASSSAASTDTQYF.